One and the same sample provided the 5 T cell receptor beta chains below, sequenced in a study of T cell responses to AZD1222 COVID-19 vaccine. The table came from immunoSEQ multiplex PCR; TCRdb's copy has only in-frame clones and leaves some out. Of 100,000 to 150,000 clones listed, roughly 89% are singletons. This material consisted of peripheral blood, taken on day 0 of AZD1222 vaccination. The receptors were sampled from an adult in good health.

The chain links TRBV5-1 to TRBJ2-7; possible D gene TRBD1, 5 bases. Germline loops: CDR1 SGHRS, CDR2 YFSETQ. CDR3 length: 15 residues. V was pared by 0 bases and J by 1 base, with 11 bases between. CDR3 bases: TGCGCCAGCAGCTTGGGTGAAGGGGTTTCCTACGAGCAGTACTTC. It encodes CASSLGEGVSYEQYF. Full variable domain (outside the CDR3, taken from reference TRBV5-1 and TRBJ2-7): KAGVTQTPRYLIKTRGQQVTLSCSPISGHRSVSWYQQTPGQGLQFLFEYFSETQRNKGNFPGRFSGRQFSNSRSEMNVSTLELGDSALYLCASSLGEGVSYEQYFGPGTRLTVT.

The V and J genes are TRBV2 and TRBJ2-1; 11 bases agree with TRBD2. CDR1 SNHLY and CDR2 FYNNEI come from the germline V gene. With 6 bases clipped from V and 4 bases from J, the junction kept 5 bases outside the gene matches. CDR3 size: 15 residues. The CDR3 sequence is CASRTGTSGYNEQFF. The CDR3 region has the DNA TGTGCCAGCAGAACCGGGACTAGCGGATACAATGAGCAGTTCTTC.

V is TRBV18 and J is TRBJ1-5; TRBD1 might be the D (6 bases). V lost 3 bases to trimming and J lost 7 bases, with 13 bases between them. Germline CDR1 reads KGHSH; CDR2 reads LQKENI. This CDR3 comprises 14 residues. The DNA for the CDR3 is TGTGCCAGCTCACCCACCCCGGGGGGCCAGCCCCAGCATTTT. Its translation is CASSPTPGGQPQHF.

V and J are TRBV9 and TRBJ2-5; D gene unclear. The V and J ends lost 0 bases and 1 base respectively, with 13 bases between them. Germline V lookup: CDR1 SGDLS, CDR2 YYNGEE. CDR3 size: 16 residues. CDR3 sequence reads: CASSVGVGRIQETQYF. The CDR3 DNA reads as TGTGCCAGCAGCGTAGGAGTAGGGCGCATCCAAGAGACCCAGTACTTC.

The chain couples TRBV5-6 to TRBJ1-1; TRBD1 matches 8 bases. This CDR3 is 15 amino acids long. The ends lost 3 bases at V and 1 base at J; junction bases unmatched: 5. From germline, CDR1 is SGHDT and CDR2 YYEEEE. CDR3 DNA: TGTGCCAGCAGCTCCTCCGGGACAGGGAACACTGAAGCTTTCTTT. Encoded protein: CASSSSGTGNTEAFF.